These 24 T cell receptor beta chains came from one sample sequenced in a study of tumor-infiltrating lymphocytes in primary liver carcinoma. The researchers produced TCR beta cDNA from roughly 500 ng total RNA with a constant-region primer. Each TCR beta library was derived from three nested multiplex PCR rounds that employed slightly modified ARM-PCR. It was with TRBV1-TRBV30 forward primers and a C-beta reverse primer that the first two PCR rounds were run, at roughly 10 cycles each. TCRdb independently ran MiXCR on the multiplex PCR reads; one entry per CDR3 protein. The profile covers tens of thousands of distinct CDR3 sequences, with over 65% appearing a single time and approximately 31% taken by the ten largest. Bulk tissue was left unsorted, and RNA and DNA were co-extracted from 20-30 mg of it. The sequencing sample was made of liver tumor tissue from sampling region 5. Subset described: tumor region T5, tumor centre. The receptors derive from a man between 35 and 55 years old with primary liver carcinoma and hepatitis B virus infection.

Remarks on this clonotype: The missing conserved phenylalanine or tryptophan at the end of this CDR3 makes a read error likely. The chain combines TRBV4-1 with TRBJ2-5; D uncertain. Germline V lookup: CDR1 MGHRA, CDR2 YSYEKL. This CDR3 comprises 14 residues. The DNA for the CDR3 is TGCGCCAGCGGCCAAGACCCTTCAGCTGGGGCCCAGTACCTC. Amino acids: CASGQDPSAGAQYL.

With respect to this clonotype: Germline is not matched at one junction end, which may reflect a read error. This chain joins TRBV29-1 and TRBJ2-7, with D unclear. The length of the CDR3 is 11 residues. Germline CDR1 is SQVTM and CDR2 is ANQGSEA. CDR3 loop: CSGWVAYEQYF. CDR3 DNA sequence: TGCAGCGGATGGGTAGCCTACGAGCAATACTTC.

Turning to this clonotype: As the CDR3 is not closed by the conserved phenylalanine or tryptophan, this likely results from a read error. The chain couples TRBV4-1 to TRBJ2-1; 7 bases match TRBD2. CDR1 is MGHRA and CDR2 is YSYEKL in the germline V gene. V dropped 4 bases and J dropped 4; count of bases not matched to a gene: 4. The CDR3 is 14 residues long. The CDR3 region has the DNA TGCGCCAGCAGCCGGGCGGGAGAGTACAATGAGCAGTTCTAC. Translated: CASSRAGEYNEQFY.

The CDR3 DNA is TGTGCCAGCCGTTCCGGGACAGGGGATAAGGACTATGGCTACACCTTC. Protein product: CASRSGTGDKDYGYTF. The chain links TRBV28 to TRBJ1-2; 10 bases are shared with TRBD1. Unmatched junction bases numbered 12, after V lost 8 bases and J lost 3 bases. There are 16 residues in the CDR3. The V gene's germline CDR1 is MDHEN and CDR2 SYDVKM.

This clonotype was counted ten times or more. This sequence joins TRBV10-3 and TRBJ1-1; no firm D call. The CDR3 has 14 amino acids. V was trimmed by 4 bases and J by 6 bases, leaving 15 bases between them. From germline, CDR1 is ENHRY and CDR2 SYGVKD. The CDR3 region is CAISVQRAGAEAFF. The CDR3 DNA is TGTGCCATCAGTGTTCAAAGGGCCGGGGCTGAAGCTTTCTTT.

This clonotype has at least ten counts. V gene TRBV12-3 or TRBV12-4 combines with J gene TRBJ2-2; D ambiguous. V was shortened by 5 bases and J by 5 bases, with 9 bases between the two germline ends. This CDR3 comprises 13 residues. For the CDR3, the DNA is TGTGCCAGCAGTACTTCCAGTACCGGGGAGCTGTTTTTT. It is translated as CASSTSSTGELFF.

This chain joins TRBV11-2 and TRBJ2-7, with 7 bases lining up with TRBD1. The CDR3 sequence is 13 residues long. The ends lost 4 bases at V and 7 bases at J; junction bases unmatched: 7. The germline gives CDR1 SGHAT, CDR2 FQNNGV. The CDR3 DNA reads as TGTGCCAGCAGCTCTTCCCAGGGGGAAGAGCAGTACTTC. Its translation is CASSSSQGEEQYF.

This clonotype was detected many times. The CDR3 DNA reads as TGTGCCAGCAGTTACGGGGGTACAAACACTGAAGCTTTCTTT. This gives the protein CASSYGGTNTEAFF. The J gene is TRBJ1-1, the V gene TRBV6-5; maybe TRBD1 (5 bases). Germline CDR1 and CDR2: MNHEY and SVGAGI. Trimming removed 2 bases at V and 2 bases at J, with 9 bases between. The CDR3 is 14 amino acids.

This clonotype has ten or more counts. The V gene is TRBV12-3 or TRBV12-4, the J gene TRBJ2-5, with unresolved D. The CDR3 length is 12 residues. V lost 5 bases and J lost 9, with 13 bases in between. The CDR3 DNA follows: TGTGCCAGCAGTCTACCGGGTTTGGCCCAGTACTTC. This encodes CASSLPGLAQYF.

This clonotype has a count of ten or more. This chain uses TRBV11-2 with TRBJ2-3; unclear D gene. V was cut by 2 bases and J by 3 bases, with 3 bases left in between. CDR1 and CDR2 (germline): SGHAT, FQNNGV. This CDR3 region has 12 residues. The DNA for the CDR3 is TGTGCCAGCAGCTTAATGACAGATACGCAGTATTTT. Its protein is CASSLMTDTQYF.

A remark on this clonotype: This may come from a read error, since a much larger clone is one base off. The gene calls are TRBV7-3 and TRBJ2-3; 9 nucleotides align to TRBD2. The germline V gene has CDR1 SGHTA and CDR2 FQGTGA. Trimming removed 0 bases from V and 4 bases from J; junction bases left unmatched: 2. The CDR3 spans 15 residues. For the CDR3, the DNA is TGTGCCAGCAGCTTAACCGGGACTAGCTCAGATACGCAGTATTTT. It specifies CASSLTGTSSDTQYF.

This clonotype was counted only a few times. The chain has TRBV4-2 and TRBJ1-1; weak D call: TRBD1 (6 bases). V was cut by 4 bases and J by 5 bases, with 14 bases left in between. Germline CDR1 is LGHNA and CDR2 is YNFKEQ. There are 14 residues in the CDR3. This chain's CDR3 is CASSRDRTVTEAFF. The CDR3 coding sequence is TGTGCCAGCAGCCGGGATCGGACAGTGACTGAAGCTTTCTTT.

As concerns this clonotype: An end of the junction does not agree with germline; a read error may underlie this. This chain links TRBV6-5 with TRBJ1-5; D may be TRBD1 (5 bases). Germline V gives CDR1 MNHEY, CDR2 SVGAGI. The CDR3 runs to 13 residues. CDR3 sequence (DNA): TGTGCTAGCAATCGGGGGTGGGCTCAGCCCCAGCATTTT. This codes for CASNRGWAQPQHF.

The chain is built from TRBV29-1 and TRBJ2-1; D may match TRBD1 or TRBD2 (5 bases each). Germline V gene lookup returns CDR1 SQVTM and CDR2 ANQGSEA. The CDR3 runs 11 residues. V shed 7 bases and J shed 15 bases, with 19 bases lying between them. The DNA for the CDR3 is TGCAGCGCAGGGATTGCGGGTGGGCTGTTCTTC. Translation: CSAGIAGGLFF.

This clonotype occurred once. Germline and junction disagree at one end, which may indicate a read error. The chain combines TRBV29-1 with TRBJ2-7, with TRBD1 identical over 10 bases. The CDR3 runs to 14 residues. Looked up from germline, CDR1 is SQVTM and CDR2 is ANQGSEA. Written as DNA, the CDR3 is TGCAACGTAGCCAGACAGGGGGCAACCTACGGGCAGTACTTC. Translated: CNVARQGATYGQYF.

About this clonotype: Just one base apart from a much larger clone, this may be a read error. J is TRBJ2-1 and V is TRBV28, with D maybe TRBD2 (6 bases). Looked up from germline, CDR1 is MDHEN and CDR2 is SYDVKM. The CDR3 spans 13 residues. Trimming cost V 3 bases and J 12 bases, with 15 bases left between them. The CDR3 DNA is TGTGCCAGCAGTTTCGGGTTGGGAGGTGGGCAGTTCTTC. As protein: CASSFGLGGGQFF.

V gene TRBV6-2 or TRBV6-3 combines with J gene TRBJ2-3; possible D gene TRBD1, 5 bases. This CDR3 has 17 amino acids. Trimming took 2 bases from V and 2 from J, leaving 17 bases between them. Looked up from germline, CDR1 is MNHEY and CDR2 is SVGEGT. CDR3 nucleotide sequence: TGTGCCAGCAGTTACGACGAGTTGGGGCTTACCACAGATACGCAGTATTTT. Translating it yields CASSYDELGLTTDTQYF.

Concerning this clonotype itself: The junction departs from germline at one end; a sequencing error may be responsible. This rearrangement joins TRBV29-1 to TRBJ2-1; tentative D call: TRBD1 (6 bases). The CDR3 is 15 residues long. Germline-derived CDR1 and CDR2 are SQVTM and ANQGSEA. CDR3 amino acids: CGVHPGASSYNERFF. The CDR3 nucleotides are TGCGGCGTACACCCAGGGGCGAGCTCCTACAATGAGCGGTTCTTC.

Comment on this clonotype: At one of its ends the junction is not consistent with the germline gene, which may arise from a read error. The V call is TRBV11-2, the J call TRBJ2-3, with TRBD2 identical over 7 bases. This CDR3 region has 15 residues. Looked up from germline, CDR1 is SGHAT and CDR2 is FQNNGV. The CDR3 bases are TGCGCCAGCAGCTTACGGGAGGTTGGCACAGTCACGCAGTATTTT. Its translation is CASSLREVGTVTQYF.

To note about this clonotype: One end of the junction varies from germline; a read error may be responsible. This chain uses TRBV7-8 with TRBJ2-1, with D unresolved. The CDR3 runs to 15 residues. Germline V gene lookup returns CDR1 SGHVS and CDR2 FQNEAQ. DNA for the CDR3: TGTGCCAGCAGCCAAGCGAGAAGCTCCTACAATGAGCAGCTCTTC. Translating gives CASSQARSSYNEQLF.

This clonotype was recorded only once. This CDR3 fails to terminate in the conserved phenylalanine or tryptophan, so it likely reflects a read error. The chain has TRBV29-1 and TRBJ2-7; 8 nucleotides agree with TRBD2. The CDR3 is 14 amino acids. CDR1 is SQVTM, CDR2 ANQGSEA, per germline. V dropped 7 bases and J dropped 7; count of bases not matched to a gene: 15. The CDR3 bases are TGCAGCGCCCAACTGACGCGGGGGGCCACAGAGCAGTACCTC. It is translated as CSAQLTRGATEQYL.

As for this clonotype: The junction differs from germline at one of its ends, possibly a read error. The rearrangement uses TRBV7-8 and TRBJ2-7; the D call may be TRBD1 or TRBD2 (5 bases each). Germline CDR1 and CDR2: SGHVS and FQNEAQ. The CDR3 totals 14 residues. The CDR3 DNA is TGTGGCAGCGGCCTTGACAGCGAAGACTACGAGCAGTACTTC. This encodes CGSGLDSEDYEQYF.

This clonotype has only a few counts. The rearrangement links TRBV25-1 to TRBJ2-3, with TRBD2 as a possible D gene (5 bases). CDR3 length: 15 residues. The V end was cut by 4 bases, the J end by 5 bases, with 16 bases between. CDR1 is MGHDK, CDR2 SYGVNS, per germline. This CDR3 reads CASSGSPQSGDTQYF. In DNA, the CDR3 is TGTGCCAGCAGTGGTTCACCACAAAGCGGAGATACGCAGTATTTT.

Comment on this clonotype: The conserved final phenylalanine or tryptophan is absent from the CDR3, which likely points to a read error. The rearrangement uses TRBV6-1 and TRBJ1-5, with 10 bases that match TRBD1. This CDR3 has 15 amino acids. V gave up 11 bases and J gave up 6 bases; unmatched junction bases: 13. CDR1 is MNHNS and CDR2 is SASEGT in the germline V gene. The CDR3 reads CAGLTARTGGQPQHL. CDR3 nucleotide sequence: TGTGCCGGCTTGACTGCCCGGACAGGGGGTCAGCCCCAGCATTTA.